The present T cell receptor beta chain was sequenced within a study of T cells in Graves' hyperthyroidism and ophthalmopathy. CDR1 and CDR2 from the germline V gene are MNHEY and SVGEGT. Trimming removed 5 bases from V and 4 bases from J, with 14 bases in between. CDR3 length equals 15 residues. Among ophthalmopathy patients, the Clinical Activity Score reached at least 3, the NOSPECS grade reached at least 4, and duration remained under 3 months. TCR beta CDR3 sequences were amplified from RNA transcripts. TCR CDR3 regions were first amplified by RT-PCR with HTBI primers. TCRdb passed the multiplex PCR reads through MiXCR, listing each CDR3 protein once. The table has 400,000 or so distinct CDR3 sequences, roughly 15% seen once. In this sample, this clonotype turned up many times.

The specimen sequenced was blood. This rearrangement joins TRBV6-2 or TRBV6-3 to TRBJ2-2; D is undetermined. The clonotype was recovered from a woman in her twenties or thirties with Graves' ophthalmopathy. The CDR3 reads CASSPTLIGTGELFF. The DNA of the CDR3 is TGTGCCAGCAGTCCCACCTTAATAGGCACCGGGGAGCTGTTTTTT.